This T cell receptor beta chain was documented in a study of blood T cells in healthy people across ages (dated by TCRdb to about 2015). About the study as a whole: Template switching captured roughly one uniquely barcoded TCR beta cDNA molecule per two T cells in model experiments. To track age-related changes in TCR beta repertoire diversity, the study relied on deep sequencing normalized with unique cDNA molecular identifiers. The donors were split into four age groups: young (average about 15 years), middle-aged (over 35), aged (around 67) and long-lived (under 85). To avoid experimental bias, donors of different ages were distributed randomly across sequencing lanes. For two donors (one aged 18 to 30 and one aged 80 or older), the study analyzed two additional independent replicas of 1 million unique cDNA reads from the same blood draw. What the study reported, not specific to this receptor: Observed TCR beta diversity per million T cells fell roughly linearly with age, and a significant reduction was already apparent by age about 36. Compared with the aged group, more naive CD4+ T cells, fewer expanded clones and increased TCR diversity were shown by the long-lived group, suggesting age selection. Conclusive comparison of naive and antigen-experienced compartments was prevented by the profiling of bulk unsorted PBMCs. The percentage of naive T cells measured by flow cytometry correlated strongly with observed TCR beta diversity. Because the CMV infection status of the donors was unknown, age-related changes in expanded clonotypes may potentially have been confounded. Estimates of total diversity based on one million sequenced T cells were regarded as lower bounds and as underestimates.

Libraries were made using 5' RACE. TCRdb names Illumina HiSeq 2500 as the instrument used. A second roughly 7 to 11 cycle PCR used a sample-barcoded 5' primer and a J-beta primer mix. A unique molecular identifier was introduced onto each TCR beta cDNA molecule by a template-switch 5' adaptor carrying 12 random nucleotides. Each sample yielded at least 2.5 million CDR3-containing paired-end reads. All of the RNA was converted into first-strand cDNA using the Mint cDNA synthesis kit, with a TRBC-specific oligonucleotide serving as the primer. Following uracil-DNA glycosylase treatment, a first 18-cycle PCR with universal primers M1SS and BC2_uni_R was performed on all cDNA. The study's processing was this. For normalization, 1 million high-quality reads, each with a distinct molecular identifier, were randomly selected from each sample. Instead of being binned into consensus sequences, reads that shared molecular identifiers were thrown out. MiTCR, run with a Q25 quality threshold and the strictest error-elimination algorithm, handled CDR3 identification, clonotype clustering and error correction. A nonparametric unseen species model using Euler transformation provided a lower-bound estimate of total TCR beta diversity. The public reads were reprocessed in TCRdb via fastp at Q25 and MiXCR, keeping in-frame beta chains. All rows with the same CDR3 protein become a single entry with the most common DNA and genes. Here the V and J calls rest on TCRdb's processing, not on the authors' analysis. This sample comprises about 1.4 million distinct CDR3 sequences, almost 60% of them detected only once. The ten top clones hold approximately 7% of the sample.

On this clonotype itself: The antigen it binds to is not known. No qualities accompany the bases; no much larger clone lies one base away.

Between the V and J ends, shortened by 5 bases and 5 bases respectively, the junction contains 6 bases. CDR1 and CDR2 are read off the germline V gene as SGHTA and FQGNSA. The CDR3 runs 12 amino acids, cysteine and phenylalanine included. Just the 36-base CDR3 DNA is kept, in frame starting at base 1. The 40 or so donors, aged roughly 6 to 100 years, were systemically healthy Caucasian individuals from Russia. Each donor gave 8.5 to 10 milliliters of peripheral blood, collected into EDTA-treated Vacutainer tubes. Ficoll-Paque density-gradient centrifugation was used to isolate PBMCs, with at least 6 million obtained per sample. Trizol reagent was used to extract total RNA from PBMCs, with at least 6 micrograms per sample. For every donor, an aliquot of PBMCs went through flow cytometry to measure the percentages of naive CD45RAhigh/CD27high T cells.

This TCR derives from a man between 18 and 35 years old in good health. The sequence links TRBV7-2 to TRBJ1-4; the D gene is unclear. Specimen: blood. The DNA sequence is TGTGCCAGCAGCAGGATAAATGAAAAACTGTTTTTT. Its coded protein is CASSRINEKLFF. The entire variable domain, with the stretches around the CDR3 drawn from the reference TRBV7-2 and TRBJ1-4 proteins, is GAGVSQSPSNKVTEKGKDVELRCDPISGHTALYWYRQSLGQGLEFLIYFQGNSAPDKSGLPSDRFSAERTGGSVSTLTIQRTQQEDSAVYLCASSRINEKLFFGSGTQLSVL.